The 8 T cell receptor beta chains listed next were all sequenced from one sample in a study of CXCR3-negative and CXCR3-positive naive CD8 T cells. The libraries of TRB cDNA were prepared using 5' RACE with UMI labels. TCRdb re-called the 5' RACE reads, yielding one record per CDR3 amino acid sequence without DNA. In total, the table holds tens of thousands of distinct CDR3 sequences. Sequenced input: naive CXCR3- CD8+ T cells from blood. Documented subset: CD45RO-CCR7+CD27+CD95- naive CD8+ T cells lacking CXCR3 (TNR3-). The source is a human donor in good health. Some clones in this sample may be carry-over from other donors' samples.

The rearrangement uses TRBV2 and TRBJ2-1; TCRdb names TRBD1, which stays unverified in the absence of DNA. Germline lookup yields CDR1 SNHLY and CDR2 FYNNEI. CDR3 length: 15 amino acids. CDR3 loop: CASSAFGGGYNEQFF.

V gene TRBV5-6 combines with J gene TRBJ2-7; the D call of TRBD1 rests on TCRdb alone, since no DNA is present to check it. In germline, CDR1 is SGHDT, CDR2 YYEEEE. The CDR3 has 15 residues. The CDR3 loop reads CASSFGTDLTYEQYF.

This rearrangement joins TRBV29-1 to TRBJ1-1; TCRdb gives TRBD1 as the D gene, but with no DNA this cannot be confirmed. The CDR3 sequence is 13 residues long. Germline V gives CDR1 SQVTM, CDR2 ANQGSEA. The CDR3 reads CSGTDRMNTEAFF.

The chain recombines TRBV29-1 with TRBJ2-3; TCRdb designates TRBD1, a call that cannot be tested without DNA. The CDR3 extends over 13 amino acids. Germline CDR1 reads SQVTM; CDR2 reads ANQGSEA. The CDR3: CSVEGTRDDTQYF.

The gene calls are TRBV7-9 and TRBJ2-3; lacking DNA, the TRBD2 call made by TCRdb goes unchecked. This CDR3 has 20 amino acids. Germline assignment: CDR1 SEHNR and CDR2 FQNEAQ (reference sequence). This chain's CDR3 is CASSPTWRGDPFGSTDTQYF. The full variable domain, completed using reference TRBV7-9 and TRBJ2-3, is DTGVSQNPRHKITKRGQNVTFRCDPISEHNRLYWYRQTLGQGPEFLTYFQNEAQLEKSRLLSDRFSAERPKGSFSTLEIQRTEQGDSAMYLCASSPTWRGDPFGSTDTQYFGPGTRLTVL.

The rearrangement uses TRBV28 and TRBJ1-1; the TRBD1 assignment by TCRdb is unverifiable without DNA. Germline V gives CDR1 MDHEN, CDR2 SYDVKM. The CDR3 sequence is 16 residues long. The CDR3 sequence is CASSLWGTGVNTEAFF.

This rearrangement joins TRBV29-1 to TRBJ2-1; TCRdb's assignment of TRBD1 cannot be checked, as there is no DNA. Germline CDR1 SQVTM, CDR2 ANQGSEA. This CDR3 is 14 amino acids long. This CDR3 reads CSVVGQGLYNEQFF.

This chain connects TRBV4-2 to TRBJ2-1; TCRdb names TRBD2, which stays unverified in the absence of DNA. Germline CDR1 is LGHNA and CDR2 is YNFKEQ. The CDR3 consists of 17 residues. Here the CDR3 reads CASSQDPLAGVYNEQFF.